The rows below give T cell receptor beta chains drawn from one sample of a study of siplizumab effects on memory and regulatory T cells. This table comes from immunoSEQ multiplex PCR, and its TCRdb copy is limited to in-frame clones, with some not included. The data show about 56,000 clones, about 97% seen once. Specimen: naive CD8+ T cells sorted from blood. These receptors came from a human donor in good health. CDR3s include the opening cysteine and the closing phenylalanine or tryptophan. The order of the fields is clone size, D gene, J gene, V gene, CDR3 protein, CDR3 DNA. A D gene is named only where the DNA matches it firmly. Clone size is shown for a subset of rows, as once, few, many or a class of expanded clone.

clone_size: NA
d_call: TRBD2
j_call: TRBJ2-1
v_call: TRBV5-8
cdr3_aa: CASSGAWRLADNEQFF
cdr3_nt: TGTGCCAGCAGCGGCGCATGGCGGCTAGCGGACAATGAGCAGTTCTTC

clone_size: NA
d_call: NA
j_call: TRBJ2-3
v_call: TRBV7-9
cdr3_aa: CATHKISSTDTQYF
cdr3_nt: TGTGCCACTCACAAGATTTCTAGCACAGATACGCAGTATTTT

clone_size: once
d_call: NA
j_call: TRBJ1-1
v_call: TRBV4-3
cdr3_aa: CASSQNSGRGNTEAFF
cdr3_nt: TGCGCCAGCAGCCAAAACAGTGGCAGGGGGAACACTGAAGCTTTCTTT

clone_size: NA
d_call: NA
j_call: TRBJ2-7
v_call: TRBV14
cdr3_aa: CASSQGYEQYF
cdr3_nt: TGTGCCAGCAGCCAAGGCTACGAGCAGTACTTC

clone_size: NA
d_call: NA
j_call: TRBJ2-5
v_call: TRBV5-4
cdr3_aa: CASSLGGLQGTQYF
cdr3_nt: TGTGCCAGCAGCTTAGGCGGCCTTCAAGGGACCCAGTACTTC

clone_size: NA
d_call: NA
j_call: TRBJ1-1
v_call: TRBV6-6
cdr3_aa: CASSYGQMNTEAFF
cdr3_nt: TGTGCCAGCAGTTACGGGCAAATGAACACTGAAGCTTTCTTT

clone_size: NA
d_call: TRBD1
j_call: TRBJ2-7
v_call: TRBV19
cdr3_aa: CASSAGRDSLYEQYF
cdr3_nt: TGTGCCAGTAGCGCTGGCCGGGACAGCCTTTACGAGCAGTACTTC

clone_size: NA
d_call: TRBD1
j_call: TRBJ1-2
v_call: TRBV19
cdr3_aa: CASSIDPGQGEGYTF
cdr3_nt: TGTGCCAGTAGTATAGATCCCGGACAGGGGGAGGGCTACACCTTC

clone_size: NA
d_call: TRBD2
j_call: TRBJ2-7
v_call: TRBV29-1
cdr3_aa: CSVASGSSEQYF
cdr3_nt: TGCAGCGTTGCGAGCGGGAGTAGCGAGCAGTACTTC

clone_size: NA
d_call: TRBD2
j_call: TRBJ2-5
v_call: TRBV11-3
cdr3_aa: CASRLGLAEETQYF
cdr3_nt: TGTGCCAGCAGGCTGGGACTAGCGGAAGAGACCCAGTACTTC

clone_size: NA
d_call: NA
j_call: TRBJ1-4
v_call: TRBV9
cdr3_aa: CASSEGPATNEKLFF
cdr3_nt: TGTGCCAGCAGCGAGGGCCCTGCAACTAATGAAAAACTGTTTTTT

clone_size: NA
d_call: TRBD2
j_call: TRBJ2-7
v_call: TRBV5-1
cdr3_aa: CASSWTSGSSYEQYF
cdr3_nt: TGCGCCAGCAGCTGGACTAGCGGGAGCTCCTACGAGCAGTACTTC

clone_size: NA
d_call: NA
j_call: TRBJ1-1
v_call: TRBV27
cdr3_aa: CASSFFQNTEAFF
cdr3_nt: TGTGCCAGCAGTTTTTTTCAAAACACTGAAGCTTTCTTT

clone_size: once
d_call: NA
j_call: TRBJ1-1
v_call: TRBV7-9
cdr3_aa: CASRAGRPEAFF
cdr3_nt: TGTGCCAGCAGGGCAGGGCGGCCTGAAGCTTTCTTT

clone_size: NA
d_call: TRBD2
j_call: TRBJ2-2
v_call: TRBV6-1
cdr3_aa: CASWGSGKVTGELFF
cdr3_nt: TGTGCCAGCTGGGGAAGCGGGAAAGTCACCGGGGAGCTGTTTTTT

clone_size: NA
d_call: NA
j_call: TRBJ1-2
v_call: TRBV13
cdr3_aa: CASSLRQVHNYGYTF
cdr3_nt: TGTGCCAGCAGCCTTAGACAGGTCCATAACTATGGCTACACCTTC

clone_size: NA
d_call: TRBD1
j_call: TRBJ2-3
v_call: TRBV5-1
cdr3_aa: CASSLGQGAADTQYF
cdr3_nt: TGCGCCAGCAGCTTAGGACAGGGGGCAGCAGATACGCAGTATTTT

clone_size: NA
d_call: TRBD2
j_call: TRBJ2-7
v_call: TRBV28
cdr3_aa: CASSSRGVTYEQYF
cdr3_nt: TGTGCCAGCAGTTCCCGGGGGGTAACCTACGAGCAGTACTTC

clone_size: NA
d_call: NA
j_call: TRBJ2-3
v_call: TRBV28
cdr3_aa: CASSQDTDTQYF
cdr3_nt: TGTGCCAGCAGTCAAGACACAGATACGCAGTATTTT

clone_size: NA
d_call: NA
j_call: TRBJ2-4
v_call: TRBV27
cdr3_aa: CASSPRATGNIQYF
cdr3_nt: TGTGCCAGCAGTCCCCGAGCCACGGGAAACATTCAGTACTTC

clone_size: NA
d_call: NA
j_call: TRBJ2-2
v_call: TRBV6-6
cdr3_aa: CASSYDRVYTGELFF
cdr3_nt: TGTGCCAGCAGTTATGACAGAGTTTACACCGGGGAGCTGTTTTTT

clone_size: NA
d_call: TRBD1
j_call: TRBJ1-2
v_call: TRBV5-4
cdr3_aa: CASSLAGTGVYYGYTF
cdr3_nt: TGTGCCAGCAGCTTGGCCGGGACAGGGGTATACTATGGCTACACCTTC

clone_size: NA
d_call: TRBD1
j_call: TRBJ1-5
v_call: TRBV28
cdr3_aa: CATRDRAFRQPQHF
cdr3_nt: TGTGCCACCAGGGACAGGGCTTTTCGCCAGCCCCAGCATTTT

clone_size: NA
d_call: TRBD1
j_call: TRBJ2-3
v_call: TRBV27
cdr3_aa: CASSLLGQNTDTQYF
cdr3_nt: TGTGCCAGCAGTTTATTGGGACAGAACACAGATACGCAGTATTTT

clone_size: NA
d_call: TRBD1
j_call: TRBJ1-2
v_call: TRBV29-1
cdr3_aa: CSVDRGDYGYTF
cdr3_nt: TGCAGCGTAGACAGGGGGGACTATGGCTACACCTTC

clone_size: NA
d_call: NA
j_call: TRBJ2-1
v_call: TRBV6-1
cdr3_aa: CASSEVSSYNEQFF
cdr3_nt: TGTGCCAGCAGTGAAGTATCCTCCTACAATGAGCAGTTCTTC

clone_size: NA
d_call: NA
j_call: TRBJ1-2
v_call: TRBV28
cdr3_aa: CASSLRTDFYGYTF
cdr3_nt: TGTGCCAGCAGCCTCCGGACAGACTTCTATGGCTACACCTTC

clone_size: NA
d_call: TRBD1
j_call: TRBJ1-5
v_call: TRBV7-6
cdr3_aa: CASSPGQGAPPQPQHF
cdr3_nt: TGTGCCAGCAGCCCAGGACAGGGGGCGCCACCTCAGCCCCAGCATTTT

clone_size: NA
d_call: TRBD1
j_call: TRBJ2-7
v_call: TRBV5-1
cdr3_aa: CASSLPGQGAHEQYF
cdr3_nt: TGCGCCAGCAGCTTACCGGGACAGGGGGCCCACGAGCAGTACTTC

clone_size: NA
d_call: TRBD1
j_call: TRBJ2-2
v_call: TRBV4-2
cdr3_aa: CASRDRATGELFF
cdr3_nt: TGTGCCAGCAGAGACAGGGCCACCGGGGAGCTGTTTTTT

clone_size: NA
d_call: NA
j_call: TRBJ2-2
v_call: TRBV6-5
cdr3_aa: CASSRSGGELFF
cdr3_nt: TGTGCCAGCAGCCGAAGCGGCGGGGAGCTGTTTTTT

clone_size: NA
d_call: TRBD2
j_call: TRBJ2-1
v_call: TRBV5-4
cdr3_aa: CASSLKLAGAYNEQFF
cdr3_nt: TGTGCCAGCAGCTTAAAACTAGCGGGAGCATACAATGAGCAGTTCTTC

clone_size: NA
d_call: NA
j_call: TRBJ1-1
v_call: TRBV19
cdr3_aa: CATRPLLNTEAFF
cdr3_nt: TGTGCCACGCGACCCCTTTTGAACACTGAAGCTTTCTTT

clone_size: once
d_call: NA
j_call: TRBJ1-2
v_call: TRBV2
cdr3_aa: CASRGGGYGYTF
cdr3_nt: TGTGCCAGCAGGGGGGGCGGCTATGGCTACACCTTC

clone_size: NA
d_call: NA
j_call: TRBJ1-1
v_call: TRBV11-2
cdr3_aa: CASSLGPGKGRETEAFF
cdr3_nt: TGTGCCAGCAGCTTAGGCCCAGGCAAAGGGCGGGAAACTGAAGCTTTCTTT